This T cell receptor (beta chain) appears in the sequencing data of a study of cytomegalovirus exposure and HLA in healthy donors. Points from the study as a whole: Earlier analysis looked at TCR beta V segments, and most were productive about 90% or about 30% of the time.

Worth noting for this clone: What it binds is not known.

The PCR made use of 60 Vbeta and 13 Jbeta primers. Here immunoSEQ multiplex PCR was the method, and the copy in TCRdb shows in-frame clones only, minus some. Among under 200,000 clones listed, around 86% were seen once. Material: PBMCs. This TCR came from a human donor in good health.

The chain's CDR3 is CASSQGQPSTNEKLFF. The CDR3 nucleotides read TGCGCCAGCAGCCAGGGACAGCCTTCAACTAATGAAAAACTGTTTTTT. The chain carries TRBV4-3 and TRBJ1-4, with 7 bases that match TRBD1. This CDR3 has 16 residues. Trimming took 3 bases from V and 0 from J; bases not matched to a gene: 4. Germline V gene data show CDR1 as LGHNA and CDR2 as YSLEER.